This T cell receptor beta chain is drawn from a study of shared clonotypes between healthy human individuals. Study in general: Samples came from a couple of female and a few male donors aged 18 to 49.

TCRdb's copy holds only in-frame clones and misses some; the assay was immunoSEQ multiplex PCR. The data show approximately 2,000,000 clones, with roughly 92% seen just once and more than 0.35% held by the top ten. From germline, CDR1 is GTSNPN and CDR2 SVGIG (reference sequence). The CDR3 runs to 12 residues. Trimming cost V 5 bases and J 7 bases, with 14 bases left between them. This rearrangement joins TRBV30 to TRBJ1-2; D not resolved. Sequencing was done on a sample of naive CD4+ T cells from PBMCs. Subset given: CD45RA+ positively selected. This clonotype was sampled from a man aged 18 to 30 in good health. Some clones in this sample may be carry-over from other donors' samples. The CDR3 DNA is TGTGCCTGGGGCCCTAGGGCGCGTGGCTACACCTTC. This encodes CAWGPRARGYTF.